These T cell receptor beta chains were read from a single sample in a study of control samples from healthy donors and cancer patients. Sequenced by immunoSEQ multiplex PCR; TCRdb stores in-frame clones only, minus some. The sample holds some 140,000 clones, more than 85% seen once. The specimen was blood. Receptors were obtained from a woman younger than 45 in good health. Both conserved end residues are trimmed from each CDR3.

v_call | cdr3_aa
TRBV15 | ATSTGAGVEQF
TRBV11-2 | ASSSLGGEQF
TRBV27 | ASSLSWQGAAYGYT
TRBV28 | ASTLGQGIIYEQY
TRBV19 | ASSMASTTNEKLF
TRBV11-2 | ASVGPSSYEQY
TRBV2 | ASSPDRIAEAF
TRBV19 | ASSPWTSGSYNEQF
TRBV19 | ASSTDRGQGGYT
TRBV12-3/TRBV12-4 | ASSFALNTEAF
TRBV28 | ASSLQGGNQPQH
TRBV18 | ASSPPSSQETQY
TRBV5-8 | ASNNVLGGTDTQY
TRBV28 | ASSGNPGEAADTQY
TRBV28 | ASSLRETNYGYT
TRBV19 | ASSIRGGSTEAF
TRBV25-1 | ASSEYVNTEAF
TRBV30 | AWTPDSGANVLT
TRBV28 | ASSTSQGAPDYT
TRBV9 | ASSPGGLWTYEQY
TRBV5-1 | ASSLERTAETQY
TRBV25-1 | ASSDYLYEQY
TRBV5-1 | ASSLGASGLNEQY
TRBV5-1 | ASSGSGREADTQY
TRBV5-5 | ASSPNRGDEQY
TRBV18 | ASSPGALGTAKNIQY
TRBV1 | TSSHNGNQPQH